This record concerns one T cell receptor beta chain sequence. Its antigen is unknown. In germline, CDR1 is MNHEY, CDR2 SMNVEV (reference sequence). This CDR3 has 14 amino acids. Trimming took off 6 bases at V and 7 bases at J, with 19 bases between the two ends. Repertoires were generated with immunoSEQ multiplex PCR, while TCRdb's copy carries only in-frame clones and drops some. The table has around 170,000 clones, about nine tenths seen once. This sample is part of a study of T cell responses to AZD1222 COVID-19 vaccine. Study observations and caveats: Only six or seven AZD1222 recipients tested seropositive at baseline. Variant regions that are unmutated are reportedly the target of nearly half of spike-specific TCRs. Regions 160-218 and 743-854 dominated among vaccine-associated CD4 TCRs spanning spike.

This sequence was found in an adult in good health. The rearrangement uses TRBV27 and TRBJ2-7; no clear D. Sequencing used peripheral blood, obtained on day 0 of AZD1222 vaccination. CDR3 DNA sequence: TGTGCCAGCAGACGAGCCGGTTCCCCCCGAGAGCAGTACTTC. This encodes CASRRAGSPREQYF.